This T cell receptor (beta chain) was captured by sequencing in a study of OX40 agonist ivuxolimab in advanced cancers. The assay was immunoSEQ multiplex PCR, and TCRdb's table has in-frame clones only and misses some. The top ten hold around 1.5% of the sample, which has approximately 96,000 clones, roughly 91% seen once. Germline-derived CDR1 and CDR2 are MNHEY and SVGAGI. Trimming removed 3 bases at V and 2 bases at J, with 11 bases between. This CDR3 comprises 14 residues. The starting material was CD4+ or CD8+ T cells sorted from blood, obtained in a trial of the OX40 agonist ivuxolimab. This chain links TRBV6-5 with TRBJ2-7; no definite D call. This TCR was sampled from an adult with an advanced solid tumor such as melanoma, head and neck, liver or kidney cancer. CDR3 amino acids: CASSYTRRTYEQYF. The CDR3 DNA follows: TGTGCCAGCAGTTATACCCGCCGAACCTACGAGCAGTACTTC.